Listed here is a single T cell receptor (beta chain). The antigen is unknown. The data are from a study of shared clonotypes between healthy human individuals. Study-wide results and limits: A few donors held about 5% of naive CD4 clonotypes in common. It was the few donors that limited the genetic and exposure-history diversity represented.

The ends lost 5 bases at V and 2 bases at J; junction bases unmatched: 5. This CDR3 is 14 amino acids long. Germline values: CDR1 SEHNR, CDR2 FQNEAQ (reference sequence). Measured with immunoSEQ multiplex PCR; TCRdb has only the in-frame clones, and not every one. The sample holds about 710,000 clones; 72% are singletons and the top ten take 1.8%. The sequencing sample was made of memory CD4+ T cells sorted from blood. Subset indicated: CD45RA-negative fraction. The chain carries TRBV7-9 and TRBJ2-5; TRBD1 agrees at 7 bases. This receptor was identified in a young woman in good health. CDR3: CASSLQTGQETQYF. The DNA for the CDR3 is TGTGCCAGCAGCCTACAGACAGGGCAAGAGACCCAGTACTTC.